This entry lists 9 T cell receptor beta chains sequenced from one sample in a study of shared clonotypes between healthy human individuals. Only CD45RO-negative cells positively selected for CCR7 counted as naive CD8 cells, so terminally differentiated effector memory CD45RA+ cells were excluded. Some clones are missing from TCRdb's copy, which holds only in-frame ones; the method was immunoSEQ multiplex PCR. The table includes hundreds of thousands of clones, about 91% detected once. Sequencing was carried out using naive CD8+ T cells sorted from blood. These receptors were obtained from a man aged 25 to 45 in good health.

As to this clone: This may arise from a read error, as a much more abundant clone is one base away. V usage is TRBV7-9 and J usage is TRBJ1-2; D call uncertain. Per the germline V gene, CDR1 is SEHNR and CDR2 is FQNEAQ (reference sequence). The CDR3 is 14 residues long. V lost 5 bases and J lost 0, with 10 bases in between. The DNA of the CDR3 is TGTGCCAGCAGCCCTAGGAGGACTAACTATGGCTACACCTTC. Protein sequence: CASSPRRTNYGYTF. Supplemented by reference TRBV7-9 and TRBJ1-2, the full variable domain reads DTGVSQNPRHKITKRGQNVTFRCDPISEHNRLYWYRQTLGQGPEFLTYFQNEAQLEKSRLLSDRFSAERPKGSFSTLEIQRTEQGDSAMYLCASSPRRTNYGYTFGSGTRLTVV.

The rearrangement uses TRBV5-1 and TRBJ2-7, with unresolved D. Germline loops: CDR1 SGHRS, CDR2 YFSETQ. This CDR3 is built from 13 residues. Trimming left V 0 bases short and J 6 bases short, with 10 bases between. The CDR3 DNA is TGCGCCAGCAGCTTGGAACTAACGTCCGAGCAGTACTTC. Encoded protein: CASSLELTSEQYF. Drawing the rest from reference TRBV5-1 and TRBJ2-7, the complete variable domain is KAGVTQTPRYLIKTRGQQVTLSCSPISGHRSVSWYQQTPGQGLQFLFEYFSETQRNKGNFPGRFSGRQFSNSRSEMNVSTLELGDSALYLCASSLELTSEQYFGPGTRLTVT.

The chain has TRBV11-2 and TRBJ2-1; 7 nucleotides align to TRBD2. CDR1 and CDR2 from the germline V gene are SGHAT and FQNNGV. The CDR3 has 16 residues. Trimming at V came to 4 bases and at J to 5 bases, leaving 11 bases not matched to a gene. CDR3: CASSWESGMLHNEQFF. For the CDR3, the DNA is TGTGCCAGCAGCTGGGAGAGCGGGATGTTACACAATGAGCAGTTCTTC.

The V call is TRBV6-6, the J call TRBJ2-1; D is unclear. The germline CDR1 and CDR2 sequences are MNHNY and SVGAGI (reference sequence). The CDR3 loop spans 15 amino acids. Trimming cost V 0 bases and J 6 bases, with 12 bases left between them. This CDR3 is CASSYSTVRSNEQFF. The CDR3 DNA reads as TGTGCCAGCAGTTACTCGACGGTCCGTTCCAATGAGCAGTTCTTC.

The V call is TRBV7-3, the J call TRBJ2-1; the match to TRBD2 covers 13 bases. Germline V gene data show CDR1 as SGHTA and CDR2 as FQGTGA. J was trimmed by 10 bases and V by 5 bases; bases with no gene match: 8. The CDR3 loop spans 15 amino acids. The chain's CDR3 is CASSPTSGRAKEQFF. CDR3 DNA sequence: TGTGCCAGCAGCCCTACTAGCGGGAGGGCCAAAGAGCAGTTCTTC.

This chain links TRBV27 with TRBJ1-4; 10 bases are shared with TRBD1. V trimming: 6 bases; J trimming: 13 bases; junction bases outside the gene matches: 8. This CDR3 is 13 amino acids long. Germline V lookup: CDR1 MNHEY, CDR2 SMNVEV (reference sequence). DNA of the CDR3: TGTGCCAGCAGCGTCGACAGGGGGCAGGGACTGTTTTTT. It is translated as CASSVDRGQGLFF. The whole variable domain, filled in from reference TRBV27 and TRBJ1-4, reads EAQVTQNPRYLITVTGKKLTVTCSQNMNHEYMSWYRQDPGLGLRQIYYSMNVEVTDKGDVPEGYKVSRKEKRNFPLILESPSPNQTSLYFCASSVDRGQGLFFGSGTQLSVL.

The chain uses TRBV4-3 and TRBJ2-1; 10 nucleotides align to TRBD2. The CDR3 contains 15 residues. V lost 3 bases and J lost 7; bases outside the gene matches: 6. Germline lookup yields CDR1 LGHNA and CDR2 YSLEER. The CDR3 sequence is CASSHEAGGWNEQFF. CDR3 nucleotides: TGCGCCAGCAGCCACGAAGCGGGAGGGTGGAATGAGCAGTTCTTC.

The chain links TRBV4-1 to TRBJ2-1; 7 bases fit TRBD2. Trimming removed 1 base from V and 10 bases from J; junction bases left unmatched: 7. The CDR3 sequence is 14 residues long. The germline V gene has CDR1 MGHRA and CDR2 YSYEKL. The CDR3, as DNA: TGCGCCAGCAGCCAAGGAGGGAGGGCCCACGAGCAGTTCTTC. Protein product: CASSQGGRAHEQFF.

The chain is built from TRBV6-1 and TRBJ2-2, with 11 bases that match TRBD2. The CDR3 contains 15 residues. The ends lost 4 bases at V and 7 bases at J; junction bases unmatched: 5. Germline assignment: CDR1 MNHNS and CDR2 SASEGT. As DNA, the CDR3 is TGTGCCAGCAGTGCACTAGCGGGAGCAGTCGGGGAGCTGTTTTTT. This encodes CASSALAGAVGELFF.